Sequencing of this T cell receptor (beta chain) was carried out in a study of blood T cell repertoires in COVID-19 (dated by TCRdb to the early 2020s). A note on the overall study: Samples from collaborators originated in the United States, Italy and Spain and spanned both the acute and convalescent phases of COVID-19. Samples were obtained from the ongoing ImmuneRACE study (first 160 participants) and from 1,254 subjects provided by 6 global collaborators. A freely available public database, intended as a resource for researchers studying the immune response to SARS-CoV-2, is where the repertoires were released. The material from the prospective study consisted of cDNA or gDNA derived from T cells, B-cell-depleted T cells, or PBMCs. Nearly every sample came with metadata listing a de-identified subject ID, COVID-19 status, age in years and sex. HLA class I and class II types, where available, came from metadata supplied by the sample provider rather than from assay-based typing. Deeply sampled blood TCRbeta repertoires from subjects exposed to, actively infected with, or recovered from COVID-19 were included in the dataset.

One collaborating source in Seattle enrolled patients during active infection and followed them longitudinally through the course of disease. Each collaborating institution followed its own protocols to collect whole blood in K2EDTA tubes. For TCRbeta analysis, collaborators shipped samples as frozen whole blood, isolated PBMCs, or DNA extracted from either of those sample types. Note on this clone: Its target antigen remains unknown. Base qualities are not at hand, and no much larger clone is one base apart.

The germline V gene (reference sequence) sets CDR1 to LNHDA and CDR2 to SQIVND. Including cysteine and phenylalanine, the CDR3 has 14 amino acids. Only the CDR3 part of the read is kept: 42 bases, read in frame from the first base. The V end gives up 3 bases and the J end 1 base, leaving 2 bases in the junction not matched to a gene. TCRbeta CDR3 regions were amplified from genomic DNA using the immunoSEQ Assay, a bias-controlled multiplex PCR. Per the source publication's procedure: The number of nucleated cells in each sample was estimated from the amplification of reference gene primers within the assay. To quantify the absolute abundance of each unique TCRbeta CDR3 rearrangement, sequence reads were collapsed and filtered. Productive Simpson clonality was computed per sample as the square root of Simpson's diversity index over productive rearrangements. The table was pulled from immuneACCESS by TCRdb, which kept in-frame rearrangements only. Such tables lose some clones; where checked, under half of the loss comes from unresolved V genes, and the rest has no known cause. V, J and clone size were drawn from that table, and D and trimming were deduced from the DNA. A total of about 300,000 clones appear in this sample, 85% to 90% of them only once. The ten largest clones capture 1.5% to 2% of the sample.

General findings and caveats noted by the study authors: How much clinical and demographic metadata was included differed by source and by participant, and the metadata was provided uncurated.

What was sequenced was peripheral blood. This receptor was obtained from a woman under 40 with COVID-19, enrolled during active disease. The chain is assembled from TRBV19 and TRBJ1-1; TRBD1 matches 7 bases in the middle. At the DNA level, the sequence is TGTGCCAGTAGTATCGGACAGGCGAACACTGAAGCTTTCTTT. Its amino acids are CASSIGQANTEAFF.